This T cell receptor (beta chain) was captured by sequencing in a study of cytomegalovirus exposure and HLA in healthy donors. About the research overall: 81% of a few hundred genotyped donors fell in the Caucasian-associated ancestry cluster.

PCR was performed using 60 Vbeta and 13 Jbeta primers. Clones were read by immunoSEQ multiplex PCR, and TCRdb kept only the in-frame ones, dropping some. The sample features 60,000 to 85,000 clones, with 12% to 15% in its top ten. The germline V gene has CDR1 MNHEY and CDR2 SMNVEV (reference sequence). V was trimmed by 5 bases and J by 0 bases, leaving 23 bases between them. The CDR3 length is 19 residues. The chain employs TRBV27 and TRBJ1-5; tentative D call: TRBD1 (5 bases). This sequence was found in a man aged 45-65 years in good health and CMV-seropositive. Material for sequencing was PBMCs. The CDR3 here is CASSPKAPWGPDSNQPQHF. As DNA, the CDR3 is TGTGCCAGCAGTCCGAAAGCCCCGTGGGGCCCCGATAGCAATCAGCCCCAGCATTTT.